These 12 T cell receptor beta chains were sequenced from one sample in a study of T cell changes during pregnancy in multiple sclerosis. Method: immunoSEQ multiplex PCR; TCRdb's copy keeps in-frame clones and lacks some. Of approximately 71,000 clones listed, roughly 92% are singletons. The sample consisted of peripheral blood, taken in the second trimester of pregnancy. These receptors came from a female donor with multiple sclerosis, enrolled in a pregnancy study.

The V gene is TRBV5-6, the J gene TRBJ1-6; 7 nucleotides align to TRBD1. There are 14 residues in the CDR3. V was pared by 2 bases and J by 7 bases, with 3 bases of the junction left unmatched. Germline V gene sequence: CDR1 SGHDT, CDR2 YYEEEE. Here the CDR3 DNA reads TGTGCCAGCAGCTTCGGGACAGCCAATTCACCCCTCCACTTT. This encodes CASSFGTANSPLHF. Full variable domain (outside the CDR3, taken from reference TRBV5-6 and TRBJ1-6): DAGVTQSPTHLIKTRGQQVTLRCSPKSGHDTVSWYQQALGQGPQFIFQYYEEEERQRGNFPDRFSGHQFPNYSSELNVNALLLGDSALYLCASSFGTANSPLHFGNGTRLTVT.

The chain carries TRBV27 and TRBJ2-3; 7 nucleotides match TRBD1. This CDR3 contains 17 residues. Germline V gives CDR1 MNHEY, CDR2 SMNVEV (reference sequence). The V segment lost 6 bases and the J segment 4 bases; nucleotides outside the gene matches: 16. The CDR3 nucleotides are TGTGCCAGCAGCCCGTGGACCTGGACAGGTCGGTCAGATACGCAGTATTTT. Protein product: CASSPWTWTGRSDTQYF.

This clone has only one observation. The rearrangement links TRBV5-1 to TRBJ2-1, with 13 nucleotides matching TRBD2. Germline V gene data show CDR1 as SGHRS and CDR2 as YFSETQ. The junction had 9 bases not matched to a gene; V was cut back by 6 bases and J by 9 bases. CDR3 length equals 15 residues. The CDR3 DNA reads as TGCGCCAGCACCTACCTACTAGCGGGAGGGAGTGAGCAGTTCTTC. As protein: CASTYLLAGGSEQFF.

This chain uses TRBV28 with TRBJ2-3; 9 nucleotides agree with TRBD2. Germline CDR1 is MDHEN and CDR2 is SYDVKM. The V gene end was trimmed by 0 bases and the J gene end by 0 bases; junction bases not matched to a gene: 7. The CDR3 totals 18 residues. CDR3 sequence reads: CASSLWHASGTSTDTQYF. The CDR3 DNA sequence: TGTGCCAGCAGTTTATGGCATGCTAGCGGGACTAGCACAGATACGCAGTATTTT.

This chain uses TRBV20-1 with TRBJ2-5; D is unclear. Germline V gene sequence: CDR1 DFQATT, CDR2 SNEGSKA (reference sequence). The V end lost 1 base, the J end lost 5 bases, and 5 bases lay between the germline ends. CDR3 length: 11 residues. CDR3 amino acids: CSARGIETQYF. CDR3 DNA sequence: TGCAGTGCTAGAGGTATCGAGACCCAGTACTTC.

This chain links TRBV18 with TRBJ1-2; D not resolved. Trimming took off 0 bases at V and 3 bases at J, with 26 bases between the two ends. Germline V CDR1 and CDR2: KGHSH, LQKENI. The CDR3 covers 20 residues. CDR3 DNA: TGTGCCAGCTCACCACCGGCCCCCCCGATACCCGGGGAGACTCACTATGGCTACACCTTC. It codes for CASSPPAPPIPGETHYGYTF.

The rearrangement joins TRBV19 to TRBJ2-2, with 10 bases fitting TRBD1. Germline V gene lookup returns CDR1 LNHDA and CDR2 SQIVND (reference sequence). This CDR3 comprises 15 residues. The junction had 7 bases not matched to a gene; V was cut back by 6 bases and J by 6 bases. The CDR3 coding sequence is TGTGCCAGTAGCACGAGAGGGACAGGGGCCGGGGAGCTGTTTTTT. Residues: CASSTRGTGAGELFF.

The CDR3 coding sequence is TGTGCCAGCAACCAGTCCCCGAGGATGGGACAGTTGAACACTGAAGCTTTCTTT. Its protein is CASNQSPRMGQLNTEAFF. The rearrangement links TRBV7-9 to TRBJ1-1, with 7 bases that match TRBD1. Germline V gene sequence: CDR1 SEHNR, CDR2 FQNEAQ (reference sequence). This CDR3 is built from 18 residues. With 7 bases clipped from V and 0 bases from J, the junction kept 17 bases outside the gene matches.

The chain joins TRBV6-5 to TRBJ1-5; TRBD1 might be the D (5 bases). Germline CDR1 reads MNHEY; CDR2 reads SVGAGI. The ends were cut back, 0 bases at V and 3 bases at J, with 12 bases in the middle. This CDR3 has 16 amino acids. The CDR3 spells CASSYSTNRINQPQHF. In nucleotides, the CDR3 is TGTGCCAGCAGTTACTCCACAAACAGGATCAATCAGCCCCAGCATTTT.

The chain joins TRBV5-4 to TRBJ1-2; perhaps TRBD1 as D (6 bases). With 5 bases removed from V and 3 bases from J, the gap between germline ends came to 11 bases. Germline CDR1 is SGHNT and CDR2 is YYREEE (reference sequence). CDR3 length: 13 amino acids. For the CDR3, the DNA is TGTGCCAGCAGTGGACAGAAAGACTATGGCTACACCTTC. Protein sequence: CASSGQKDYGYTF.

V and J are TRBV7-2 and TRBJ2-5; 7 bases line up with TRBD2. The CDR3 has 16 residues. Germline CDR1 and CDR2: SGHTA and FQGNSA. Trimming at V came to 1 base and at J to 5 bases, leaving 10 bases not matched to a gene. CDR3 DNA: TGTGCCAGCAGCTTAGTGGCTGCGGGGGTTGGGGAGACCCAGTACTTC. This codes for CASSLVAAGVGETQYF.

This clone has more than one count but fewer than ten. This CDR3 is CASSSRTSYNEQFF. CDR3 coding DNA: TGTGCCAGCAGCTCCCGGACTAGCTACAATGAGCAGTTCTTC. This sequence joins TRBV9 and TRBJ2-1; the match to TRBD2 covers 7 bases. Germline V CDR1 and CDR2: SGDLS, YYNGEE. The CDR3 consists of 14 residues. Unmatched junction bases numbered 4, after V lost 4 bases and J lost 3 bases.